This TCR beta chain was retrieved from a study of blood T cells in healthy people across ages. Comments on this clonotype: Antigen specificity is unknown.

CDR1 and CDR2 from the germline V gene are DFQATT and SNEGSKA (reference sequence). The CDR3 is made up of 15 amino acids. For every donor, a draw yielded approximately 9.9 milliliters of peripheral blood. Every sample gave at least 5 micrograms of total RNA when it was extracted. For the second PCR, which ran for roughly 6 to 11 cycles, a sample-barcoded 5' primer and a J-beta primer mix were used. TCRdb processed the 5' RACE reads anew with MiXCR; each CDR3 protein has one entry. The data show 720,000 or so distinct CDR3 sequences, roughly two fifths seen once. Study-wide points: A strong correlation between TCR beta diversity and naive T cell percentage was seen. Age showed a roughly linear inverse relationship with TCR beta diversity per million T cells.

This rearrangement joins TRBV20-1 to TRBJ2-1, with 7 bases matching TRBD1. Judging by the DNA end, TRBJ2-7 fits better; the J call may be wrong. Sequenced material: blood. The clonotype originates from a man older than 75 in good health. The DNA for the CDR3 is TGCAGTGCTAGAGCTAGGGGGCTAGCCTACAATGAGCAGTACTTC. This codes for CSARARGLAYNEQYF.